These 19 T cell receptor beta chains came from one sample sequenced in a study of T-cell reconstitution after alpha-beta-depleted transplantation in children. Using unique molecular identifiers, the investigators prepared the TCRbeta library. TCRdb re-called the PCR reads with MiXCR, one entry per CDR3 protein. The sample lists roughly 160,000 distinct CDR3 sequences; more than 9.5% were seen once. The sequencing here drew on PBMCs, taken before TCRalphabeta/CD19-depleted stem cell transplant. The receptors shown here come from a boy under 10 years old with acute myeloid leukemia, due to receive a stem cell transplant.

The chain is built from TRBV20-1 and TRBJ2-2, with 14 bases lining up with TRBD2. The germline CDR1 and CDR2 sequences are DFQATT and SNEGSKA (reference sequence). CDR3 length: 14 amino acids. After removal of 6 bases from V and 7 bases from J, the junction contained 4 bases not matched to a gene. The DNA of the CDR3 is TGCAGTGCGGGAGGGACTAGCGGGAGCGGGGAGCTGTTTTTT. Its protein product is CSAGGTSGSGELFF.

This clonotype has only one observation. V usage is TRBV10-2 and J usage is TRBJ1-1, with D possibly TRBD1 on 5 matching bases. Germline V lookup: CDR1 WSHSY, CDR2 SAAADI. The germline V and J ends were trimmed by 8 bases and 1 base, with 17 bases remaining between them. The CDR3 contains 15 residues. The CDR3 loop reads CASVLDSTSNTEAFF. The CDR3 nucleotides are TGCGCCAGCGTGCTTGACAGCACGTCGAACACTGAAGCTTTCTTT.

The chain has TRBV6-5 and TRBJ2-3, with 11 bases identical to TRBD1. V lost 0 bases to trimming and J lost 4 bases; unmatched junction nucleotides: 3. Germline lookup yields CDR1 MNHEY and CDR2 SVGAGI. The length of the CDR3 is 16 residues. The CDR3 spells CASSYSRTGGSDTQYF. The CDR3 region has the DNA TGTGCCAGCAGTTACTCGAGGACAGGGGGCTCAGATACGCAGTATTTT.

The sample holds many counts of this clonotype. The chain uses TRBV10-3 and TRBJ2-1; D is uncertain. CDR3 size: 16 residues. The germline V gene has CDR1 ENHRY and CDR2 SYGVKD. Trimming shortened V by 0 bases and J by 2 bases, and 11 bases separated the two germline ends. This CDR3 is CAISESPGFPYNEQFF. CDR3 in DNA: TGTGCCATCAGTGAGTCCCCCGGTTTCCCCTACAATGAGCAGTTCTTC.

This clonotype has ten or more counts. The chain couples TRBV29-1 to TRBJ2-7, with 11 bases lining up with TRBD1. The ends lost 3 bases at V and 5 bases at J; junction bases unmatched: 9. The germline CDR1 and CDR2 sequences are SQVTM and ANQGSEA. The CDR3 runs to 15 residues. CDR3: CSVESPDRGLHEQYF. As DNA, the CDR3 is TGCAGCGTTGAGTCTCCGGACAGGGGGCTGCACGAGCAGTACTTC.

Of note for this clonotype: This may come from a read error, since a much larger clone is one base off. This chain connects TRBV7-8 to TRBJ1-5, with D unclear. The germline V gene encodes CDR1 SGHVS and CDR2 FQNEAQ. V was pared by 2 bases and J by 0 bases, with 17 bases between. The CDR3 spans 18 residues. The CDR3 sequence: CASSLLGWVDDSNQPQHF. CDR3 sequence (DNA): TGTGCCAGCAGCTTACTCGGTTGGGTCGACGATAGCAATCAGCCCCAGCATTTT.

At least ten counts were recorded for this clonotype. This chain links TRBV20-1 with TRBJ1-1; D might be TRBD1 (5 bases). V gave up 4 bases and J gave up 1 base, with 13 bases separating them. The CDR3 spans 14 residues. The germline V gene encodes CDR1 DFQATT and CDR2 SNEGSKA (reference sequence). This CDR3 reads CSATQGIWNTEAFF. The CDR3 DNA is TGCAGTGCTACCCAGGGTATTTGGAACACTGAAGCTTTCTTT.

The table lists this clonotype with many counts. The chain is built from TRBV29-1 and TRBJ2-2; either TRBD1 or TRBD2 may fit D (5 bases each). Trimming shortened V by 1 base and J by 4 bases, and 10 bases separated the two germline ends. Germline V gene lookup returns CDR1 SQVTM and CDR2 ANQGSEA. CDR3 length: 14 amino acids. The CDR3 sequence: CSVEGGVGTGELFF. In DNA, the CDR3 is TGCAGCGTTGAAGGAGGGGTCGGCACCGGGGAGCTGTTTTTT.

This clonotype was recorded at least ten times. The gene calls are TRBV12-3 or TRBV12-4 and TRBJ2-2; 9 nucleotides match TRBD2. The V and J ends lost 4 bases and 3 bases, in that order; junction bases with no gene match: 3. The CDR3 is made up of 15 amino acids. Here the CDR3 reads CASSWTSVYTGELFF. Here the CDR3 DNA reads TGTGCCAGCAGTTGGACTAGCGTGTACACCGGGGAGCTGTTTTTT.

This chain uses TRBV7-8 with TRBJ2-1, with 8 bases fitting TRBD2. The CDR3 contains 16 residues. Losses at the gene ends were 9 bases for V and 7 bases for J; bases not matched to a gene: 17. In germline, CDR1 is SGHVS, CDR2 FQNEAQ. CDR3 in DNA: TGTGCCAGTAGCGCAAGGGCGGGAGGCTTATTTAATGAGCAGTTCTTC. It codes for CASSARAGGLFNEQFF.

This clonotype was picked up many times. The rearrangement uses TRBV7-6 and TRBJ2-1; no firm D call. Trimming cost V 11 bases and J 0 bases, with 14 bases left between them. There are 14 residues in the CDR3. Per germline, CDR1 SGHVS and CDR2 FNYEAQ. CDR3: CAVRPPSSYNEQFF. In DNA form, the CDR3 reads TGTGCCGTGCGGCCACCGAGCTCCTACAATGAGCAGTTCTTC. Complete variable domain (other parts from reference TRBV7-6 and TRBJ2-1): GAGVSQSPRYKVTKRGQDVALRCDPISGHVSLYWYRQALGQGPEFLTYFNYEAQQDKSGLPNDRFSAERPEGSISTLTIQRTEQRDSAMYRCAVRPPSSYNEQFFGPGTRLTVL.

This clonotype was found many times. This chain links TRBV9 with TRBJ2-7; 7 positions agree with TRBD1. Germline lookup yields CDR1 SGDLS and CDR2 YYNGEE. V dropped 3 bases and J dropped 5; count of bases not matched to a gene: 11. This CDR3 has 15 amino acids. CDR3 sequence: CASSALGQVRDEQYF. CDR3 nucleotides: TGTGCCAGCAGCGCCCTTGGACAGGTACGGGACGAGCAGTACTTC.

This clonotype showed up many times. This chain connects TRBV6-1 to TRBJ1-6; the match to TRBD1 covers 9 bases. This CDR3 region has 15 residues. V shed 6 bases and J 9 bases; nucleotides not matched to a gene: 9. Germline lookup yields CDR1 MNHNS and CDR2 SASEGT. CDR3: CASSSGTGRISPLHF. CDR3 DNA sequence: TGTGCCAGCAGCTCCGGGACAGGGAGGATTTCACCCCTCCACTTT.

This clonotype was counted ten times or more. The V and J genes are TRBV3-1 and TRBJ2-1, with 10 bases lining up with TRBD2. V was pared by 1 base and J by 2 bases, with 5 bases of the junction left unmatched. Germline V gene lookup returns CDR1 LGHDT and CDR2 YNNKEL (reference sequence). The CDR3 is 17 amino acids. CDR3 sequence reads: CASSQVGLAATYNEQFF. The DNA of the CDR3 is TGTGCCAGCAGCCAAGTAGGACTAGCGGCCACCTACAATGAGCAGTTCTTC.

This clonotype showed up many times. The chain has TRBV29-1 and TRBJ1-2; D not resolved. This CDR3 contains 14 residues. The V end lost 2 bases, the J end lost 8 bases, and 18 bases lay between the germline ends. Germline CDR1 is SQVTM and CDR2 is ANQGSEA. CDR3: CSVESGLPEAGYTF. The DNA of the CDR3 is TGCAGCGTTGAATCTGGTCTACCGGAGGCCGGCTACACCTTC.

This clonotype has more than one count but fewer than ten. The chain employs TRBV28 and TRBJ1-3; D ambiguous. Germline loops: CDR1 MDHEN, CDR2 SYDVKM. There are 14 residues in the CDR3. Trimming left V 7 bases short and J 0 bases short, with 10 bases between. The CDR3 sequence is CASNPQSSGNTIYF. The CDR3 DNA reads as TGTGCCAGCAACCCACAGAGCTCTGGAAACACCATATATTTT. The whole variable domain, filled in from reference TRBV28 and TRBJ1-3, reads DVKVTQSSRYLVKRTGEKVFLECVQDMDHENMFWYRQDPGLGLRLIYFSYDVKMKEKGDIPEGYSVSREKKERFSLILESASTNQTSMYLCASNPQSSGNTIYFGEGSWLTVV.

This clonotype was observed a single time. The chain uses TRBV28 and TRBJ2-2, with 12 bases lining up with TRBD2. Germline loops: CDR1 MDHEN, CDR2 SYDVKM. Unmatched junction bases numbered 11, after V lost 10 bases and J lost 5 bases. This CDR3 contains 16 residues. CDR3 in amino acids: CATKRRGTSGTGELFF. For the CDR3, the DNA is TGTGCCACAAAACGGCGAGGGACTAGCGGGACCGGGGAGCTGTTTTTT.

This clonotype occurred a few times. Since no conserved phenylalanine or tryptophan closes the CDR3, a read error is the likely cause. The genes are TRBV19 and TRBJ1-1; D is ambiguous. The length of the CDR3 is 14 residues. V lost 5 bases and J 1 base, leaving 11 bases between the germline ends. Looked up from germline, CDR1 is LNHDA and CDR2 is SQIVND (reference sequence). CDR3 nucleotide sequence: TGTGCCAGTAGTGTCTACTCAGGGAACACTGAAGCTTTCCTT. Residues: CASSVYSGNTEAFL.

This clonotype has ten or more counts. The CDR3 DNA sequence: TGCGCCAGCAGCCATTCGGTAGCCCAAGAGACCCAGTACTTC. Translating it yields CASSHSVAQETQYF. This chain uses TRBV4-1 with TRBJ2-5; no reliable D call. The CDR3 sequence is 14 residues long. Trimming removed 3 bases at V and 1 base at J, with 9 bases between. Germline values: CDR1 MGHRA, CDR2 YSYEKL.